This paragraph reports one TCR beta chain. This sample stems from a study of blood T cell repertoires in COVID-19. Study as a whole: T cells, B-cell-depleted T cells, or PBMCs provided the cDNA or gDNA that served as material.

This CDR3 spans 17 amino acids. Germline CDR1 is SNHLY and CDR2 is FYNNEI. The V end lost 6 bases, the J end lost 0 bases, and 15 bases lay between the germline ends. Authors' methods: Counts of nucleated cells, estimated from reference gene primer amplification, were obtained. Clones were read by immunoSEQ multiplex PCR, and TCRdb kept only the in-frame ones, dropping some. The V and J calls and the clone size are those of that table, but D and trimming were determined from the DNA. The sample records around 300,000 clones, roughly 85% being singletons. The genes are TRBV2 and TRBJ2-6; D is perhaps TRBD2 (5 bases). Sequenced material: peripheral blood. The clonotype originates from a woman aged 70-85 years with acute or convalescent COVID-19. The chain's CDR3 is CASRRRAVDSGANVLTF. DNA of the CDR3: TGTGCCAGCAGACGTCGAGCGGTGGACTCTGGGGCCAACGTCCTGACTTTC.